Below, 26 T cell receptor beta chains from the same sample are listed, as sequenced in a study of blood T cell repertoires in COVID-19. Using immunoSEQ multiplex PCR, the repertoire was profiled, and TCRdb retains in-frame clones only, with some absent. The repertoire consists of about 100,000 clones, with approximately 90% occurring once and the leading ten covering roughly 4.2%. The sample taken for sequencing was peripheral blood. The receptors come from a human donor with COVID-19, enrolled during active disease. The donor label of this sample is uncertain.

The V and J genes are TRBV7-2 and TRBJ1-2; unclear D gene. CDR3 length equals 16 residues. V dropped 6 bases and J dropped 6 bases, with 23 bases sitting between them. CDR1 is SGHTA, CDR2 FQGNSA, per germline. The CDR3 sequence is CASSSPSLVHGNGYTF. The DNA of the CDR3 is TGTGCCAGCAGTTCCCCCTCTCTTGTACATGGTAATGGCTACACCTTC.

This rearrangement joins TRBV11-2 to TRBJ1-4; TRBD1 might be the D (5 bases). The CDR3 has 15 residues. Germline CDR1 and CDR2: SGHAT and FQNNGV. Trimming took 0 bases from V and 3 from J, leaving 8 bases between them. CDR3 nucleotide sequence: TGTGCCAGCAGCTTAGATAGGGGTCCTAATGAAAAACTGTTTTTT. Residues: CASSLDRGPNEKLFF. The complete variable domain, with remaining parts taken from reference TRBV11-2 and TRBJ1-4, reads EAGVAQSPRYKIIEKRQSVAFWCNPISGHATLYWYQQILGQGPKLLIQFQNNGVVDDSQLPKDRFSAERLKGVDSTLKIQPAKLEDSAVYLCASSLDRGPNEKLFFGSGTQLSVL.

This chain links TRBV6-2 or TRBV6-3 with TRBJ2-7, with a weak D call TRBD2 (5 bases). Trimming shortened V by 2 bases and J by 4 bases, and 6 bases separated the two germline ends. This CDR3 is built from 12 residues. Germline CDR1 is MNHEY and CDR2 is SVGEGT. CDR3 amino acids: CASSYEGYEQYF. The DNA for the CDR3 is TGTGCCAGCAGTTACGAGGGTTACGAGCAGTACTTC.

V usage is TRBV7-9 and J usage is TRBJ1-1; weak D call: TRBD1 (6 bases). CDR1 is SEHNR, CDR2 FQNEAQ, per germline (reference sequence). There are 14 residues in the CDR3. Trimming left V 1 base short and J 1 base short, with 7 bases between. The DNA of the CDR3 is TGTGCCAGCAGCTTAGACAGGGAGAACACTGAAGCTTTCTTT. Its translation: CASSLDRENTEAFF.

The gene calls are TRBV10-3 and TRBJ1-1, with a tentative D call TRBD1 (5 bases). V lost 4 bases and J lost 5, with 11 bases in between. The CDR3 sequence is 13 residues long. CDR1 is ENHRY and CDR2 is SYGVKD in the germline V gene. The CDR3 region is CAISGGGETEAFF. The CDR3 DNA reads TGTGCCATCAGTGGGGGGGGAGAGACTGAAGCTTTCTTT.

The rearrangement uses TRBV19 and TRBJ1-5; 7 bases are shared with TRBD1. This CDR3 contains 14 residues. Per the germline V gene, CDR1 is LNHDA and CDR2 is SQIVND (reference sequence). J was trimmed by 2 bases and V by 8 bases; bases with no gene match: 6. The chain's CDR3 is CASGGTGGNQPQHF. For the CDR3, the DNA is TGTGCCAGTGGCGGAACAGGGGGCAATCAGCCCCAGCATTTT.

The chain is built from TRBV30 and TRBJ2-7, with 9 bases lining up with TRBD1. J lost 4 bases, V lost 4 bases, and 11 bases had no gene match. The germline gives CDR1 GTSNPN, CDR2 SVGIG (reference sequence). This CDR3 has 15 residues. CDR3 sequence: CAWMDPGTGPYEQYF. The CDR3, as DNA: TGTGCCTGGATGGACCCCGGGACAGGGCCGTACGAGCAGTACTTC.

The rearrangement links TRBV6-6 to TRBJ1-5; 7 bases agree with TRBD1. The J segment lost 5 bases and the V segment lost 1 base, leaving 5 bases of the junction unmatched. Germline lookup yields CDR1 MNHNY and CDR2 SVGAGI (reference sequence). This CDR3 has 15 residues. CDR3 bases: TGTGCCAGCAGTTACTGGACAGGAGCGCATCAGCCCCAGCATTTT. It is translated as CASSYWTGAHQPQHF.

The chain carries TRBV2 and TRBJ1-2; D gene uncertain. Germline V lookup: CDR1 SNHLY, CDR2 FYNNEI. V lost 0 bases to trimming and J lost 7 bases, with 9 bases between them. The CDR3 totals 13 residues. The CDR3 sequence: CASSEARVRGYTF. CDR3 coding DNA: TGTGCCAGCAGTGAAGCGAGGGTACGTGGCTACACCTTC.

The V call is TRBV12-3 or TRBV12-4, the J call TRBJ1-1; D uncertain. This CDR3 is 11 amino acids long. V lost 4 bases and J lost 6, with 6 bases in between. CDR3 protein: CASSSVAEAFF. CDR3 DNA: TGTGCCAGCAGTTCAGTGGCTGAAGCTTTCTTT.

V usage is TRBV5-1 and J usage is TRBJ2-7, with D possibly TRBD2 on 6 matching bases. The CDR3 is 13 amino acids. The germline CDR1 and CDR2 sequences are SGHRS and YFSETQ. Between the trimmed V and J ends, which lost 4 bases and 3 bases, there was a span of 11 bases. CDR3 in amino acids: CASSPRDGYEQYF. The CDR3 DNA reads TGCGCCAGCAGCCCGCGGGACGGCTACGAGCAGTACTTC.

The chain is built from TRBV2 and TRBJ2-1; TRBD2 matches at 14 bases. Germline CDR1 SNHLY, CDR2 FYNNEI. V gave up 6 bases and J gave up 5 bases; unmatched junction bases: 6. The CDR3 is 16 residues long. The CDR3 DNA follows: TGTGCCAGCAGGACTAGCGGGGGGGCGAGGAACAATGAGCAGTTCTTC. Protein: CASRTSGGARNNEQFF.

The DNA of the CDR3 is TGCGCCAGCAGCTTGGCAGGAAGGGAGTACTATGGCTACACCTTC. This sequence encodes CASSLAGREYYGYTF. The V gene is TRBV5-1, the J gene TRBJ1-2, with no clear D. Deletions cut 0 bases from V and 3 bases from J, with 12 bases between. The germline V gene encodes CDR1 SGHRS and CDR2 YFSETQ. The CDR3 length is 15 residues.

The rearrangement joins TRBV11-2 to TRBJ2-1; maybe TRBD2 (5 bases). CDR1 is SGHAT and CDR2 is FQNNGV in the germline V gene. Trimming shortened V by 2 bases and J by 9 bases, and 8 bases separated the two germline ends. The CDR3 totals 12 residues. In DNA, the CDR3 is TGTGCCAGCAGCTTATCGGGGTTTGAGCAGTTCTTC. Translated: CASSLSGFEQFF.

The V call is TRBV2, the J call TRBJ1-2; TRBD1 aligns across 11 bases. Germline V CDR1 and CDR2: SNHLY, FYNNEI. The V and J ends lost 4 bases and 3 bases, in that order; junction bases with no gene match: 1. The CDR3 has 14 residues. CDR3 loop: CASSGTGGHYGYTF. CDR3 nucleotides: TGTGCCAGCAGTGGGACAGGGGGCCACTATGGCTACACCTTC.

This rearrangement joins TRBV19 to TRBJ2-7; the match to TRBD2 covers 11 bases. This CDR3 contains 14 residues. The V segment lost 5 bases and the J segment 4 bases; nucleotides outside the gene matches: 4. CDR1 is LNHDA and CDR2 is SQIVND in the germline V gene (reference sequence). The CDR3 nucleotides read TGTGCCAGTAGTCCGGGACTAGCGGTTTACGAGCAGTACTTC. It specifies CASSPGLAVYEQYF.

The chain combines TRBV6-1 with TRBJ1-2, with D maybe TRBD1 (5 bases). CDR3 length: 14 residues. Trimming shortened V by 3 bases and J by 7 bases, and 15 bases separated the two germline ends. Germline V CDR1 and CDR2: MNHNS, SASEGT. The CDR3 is CASSDTGSDIGYTF. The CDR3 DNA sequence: TGTGCCAGCAGTGATACAGGAAGTGATATTGGCTACACCTTC.

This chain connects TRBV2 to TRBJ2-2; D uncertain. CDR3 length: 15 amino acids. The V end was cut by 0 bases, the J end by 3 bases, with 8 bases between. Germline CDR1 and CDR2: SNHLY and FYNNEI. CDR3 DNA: TGTGCCAGCAGTGAAGCGGGCAGCCACACCGGGGAGCTGTTTTTT. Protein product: CASSEAGSHTGELFF. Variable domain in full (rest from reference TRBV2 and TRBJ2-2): EPEVTQTPSHQVTQMGQEVILRCVPISNHLYFYWYRQILGQKVEFLVSFYNNEISEKSEIFDDQFSVERPDGSNFTLKIRSTKLEDSAMYFCASSEAGSHTGELFFGEGSRLTVL.

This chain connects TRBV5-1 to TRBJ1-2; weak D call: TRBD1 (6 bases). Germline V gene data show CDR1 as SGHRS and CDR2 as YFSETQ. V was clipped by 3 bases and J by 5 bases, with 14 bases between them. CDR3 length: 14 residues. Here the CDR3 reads CASSSAWTVYGYTF. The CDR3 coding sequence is TGCGCCAGCAGCTCCGCATGGACAGTATATGGCTACACCTTC.

CDR3 residues: CASSPEAGSGGEQYF. The DNA of the CDR3 is TGTGCCAGCTCACCGGAAGCCGGGAGCGGGGGCGAGCAGTACTTC. This chain uses TRBV18 with TRBJ2-7; the match to TRBD2 covers 8 bases. The CDR3 totals 15 residues. The germline V gene encodes CDR1 KGHSH and CDR2 LQKENI. J lost 6 bases, V lost 3 bases, and 10 bases had no gene match.

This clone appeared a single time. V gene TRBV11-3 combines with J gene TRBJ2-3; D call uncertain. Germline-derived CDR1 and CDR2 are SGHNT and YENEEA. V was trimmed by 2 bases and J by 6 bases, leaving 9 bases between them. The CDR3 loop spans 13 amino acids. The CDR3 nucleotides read TGTGCCAGCAGCTTAAATTCCGGGGATACGCAGTATTTT. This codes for CASSLNSGDTQYF.

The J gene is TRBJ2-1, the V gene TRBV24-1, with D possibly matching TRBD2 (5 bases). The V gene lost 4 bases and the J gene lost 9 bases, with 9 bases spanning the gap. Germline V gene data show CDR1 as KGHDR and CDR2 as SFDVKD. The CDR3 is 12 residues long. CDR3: CATSDPDSEQFF. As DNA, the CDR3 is TGTGCCACCAGTGACCCGGACTCTGAGCAGTTCTTC.

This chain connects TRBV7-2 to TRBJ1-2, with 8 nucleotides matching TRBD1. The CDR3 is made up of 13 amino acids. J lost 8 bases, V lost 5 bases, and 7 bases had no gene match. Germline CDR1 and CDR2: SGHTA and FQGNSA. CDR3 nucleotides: TGTGCCAGCAGCACTACGGGACAGGTGGGCTACACCTTC. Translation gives CASSTTGQVGYTF.

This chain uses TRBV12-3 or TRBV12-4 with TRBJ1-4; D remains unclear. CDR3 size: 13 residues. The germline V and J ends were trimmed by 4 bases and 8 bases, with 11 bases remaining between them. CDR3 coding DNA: TGTGCCAGCAGTTCGTCGGGTCGGGAAAAACTGTTTTTT. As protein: CASSSSGREKLFF.

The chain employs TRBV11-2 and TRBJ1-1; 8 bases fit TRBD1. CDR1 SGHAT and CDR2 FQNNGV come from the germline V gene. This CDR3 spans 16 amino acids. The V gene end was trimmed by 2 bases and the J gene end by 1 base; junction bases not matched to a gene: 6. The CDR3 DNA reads TGTGCCAGCAGCTTATCAGGGGGCAATAGGAACACTGAAGCTTTCTTT. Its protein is CASSLSGGNRNTEAFF.

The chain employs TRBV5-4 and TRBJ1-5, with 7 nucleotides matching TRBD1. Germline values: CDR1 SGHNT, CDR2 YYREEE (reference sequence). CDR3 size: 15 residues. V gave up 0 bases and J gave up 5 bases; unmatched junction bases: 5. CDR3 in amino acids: CASSLGGGRDQPQHF. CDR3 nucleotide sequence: TGTGCCAGCAGCTTGGGAGGGGGCCGGGATCAGCCCCAGCATTTT.